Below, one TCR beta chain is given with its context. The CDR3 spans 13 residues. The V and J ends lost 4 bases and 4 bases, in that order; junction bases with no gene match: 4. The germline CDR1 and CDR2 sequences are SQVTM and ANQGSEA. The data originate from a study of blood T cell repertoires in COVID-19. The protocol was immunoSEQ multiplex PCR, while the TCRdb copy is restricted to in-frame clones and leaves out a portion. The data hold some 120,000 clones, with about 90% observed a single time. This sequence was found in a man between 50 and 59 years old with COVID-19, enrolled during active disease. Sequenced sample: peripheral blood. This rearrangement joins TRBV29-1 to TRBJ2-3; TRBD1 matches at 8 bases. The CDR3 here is CSVAAGGADTQYF. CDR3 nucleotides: TGCAGCGTTGCCGCAGGGGGCGCAGATACGCAGTATTTT.